This entry lists 25 T cell receptor beta chains sequenced from one sample in a study of blood T cells in healthy people across ages. The authors ran a second PCR of about 6 to 12 cycles using a sample-barcoded 5' primer and a J-beta primer mix. TCRdb called the 5' RACE reads again in MiXCR, with one record for every CDR3 protein. This sample has about 900,000 distinct CDR3 sequences, with less than 80% found just once. Sequences were obtained from blood. These receptors all stem from a man younger than 40 in good health.

This clonotype was seen at least ten times. The chain joins TRBV29-1 to TRBJ2-5; no clear D gene. Trimming removed 7 bases at V and 5 bases at J, with 8 bases between. CDR3 length: 10 residues. Germline V gene sequence: CDR1 SQVTM, CDR2 ANQGSEA. The CDR3 reads CSGSLETQYF. The CDR3 DNA is TGCAGCGGAAGTCTCGAGACCCAGTACTTC.

This chain connects TRBV6-5 to TRBJ2-7, with D possibly TRBD2 on 5 matching bases. The CDR3 runs 13 residues. V lost 5 bases and J 4 bases, leaving 12 bases between the germline ends. The germline V gene has CDR1 MNHEY and CDR2 SVGAGI. The CDR3 spells CASSANLAYEQYF. Written as DNA, the CDR3 is TGTGCCAGCAGTGCGAATCTAGCTTACGAGCAGTACTTC.

This chain connects TRBV6-6 to TRBJ1-1; the D gene is possibly TRBD1 (5 bases). This CDR3 region has 14 residues. Germline V gives CDR1 MNHNY, CDR2 SVGAGI (reference sequence). V was trimmed by 2 bases and J by 3 bases, leaving 10 bases between them. The CDR3 loop is CASSYLRVYTEAFF. The CDR3 nucleotides are TGTGCCAGCAGTTACCTCAGGGTTTACACTGAAGCTTTCTTT.

This clonotype was observed a few times. The rearrangement links TRBV20-1 to TRBJ2-7; 7 nucleotides align to TRBD2. V was clipped by 2 bases and J by 5 bases; unmatched bases: 9. CDR3 size: 14 residues. The germline CDR1 and CDR2 sequences are DFQATT and SNEGSKA (reference sequence). The CDR3 DNA reads TGCAGTGCTAGACGGAGGGAGGGGTCGAACGAGCAGTACTTC. Its translation is CSARRREGSNEQYF.

The CDR3 is CASTLNGASYNEQFF. As DNA, the CDR3 is TGTGCCAGCACCCTTAATGGGGCCTCCTACAATGAGCAGTTCTTC. This sequence joins TRBV27 and TRBJ2-1, with D possibly TRBD1 on 5 matching bases. Germline V gives CDR1 MNHEY, CDR2 SMNVEV (reference sequence). V lost 7 bases and J lost 0, with 13 bases in between. This CDR3 has 15 amino acids.

This clonotype came up a few times. This chain joins TRBV4-3 and TRBJ2-5; D is possibly TRBD1 (5 bases). From germline, CDR1 is LGHNA and CDR2 YSLEER. The V end was cut by 0 bases, the J end by 1 base, with 9 bases between. The CDR3 is 15 amino acids. The CDR3 DNA follows: TGCGCCAGCAGCCAAGATAGGGGCACCCAAGAGACCCAGTACTTC. Its protein product is CASSQDRGTQETQYF.

The chain is built from TRBV5-1 and TRBJ1-1; tentative D call: TRBD1 (5 bases). Per the germline V gene, CDR1 is SGHRS and CDR2 is YFSETQ. V shed 1 base and J shed 4 bases, with 11 bases lying between them. This CDR3 spans 14 amino acids. In DNA, the CDR3 is TGCGCCAGCAGCTTGTCAGGGCAGAGCACTGAAGCTTTCTTT. Its protein is CASSLSGQSTEAFF.

The chain joins TRBV6-6 to TRBJ2-7; 11 bases are a match to TRBD2. The CDR3 totals 15 residues. The ends lost 9 bases at V and 4 bases at J; junction bases unmatched: 11. Germline V gene lookup returns CDR1 MNHNY and CDR2 SVGAGI (reference sequence). In nucleotides, the CDR3 is TGTGCCAGTAGCCCCCCTAGCGGGGGGTCGTACGAGCAGTACTTC. Encoded protein: CASSPPSGGSYEQYF.

The chain uses TRBV20-1 and TRBJ2-4, with TRBD1 identical over 11 bases. The DNA end favors TRBJ2-5, so the J call may be wrong. The CDR3 is 16 residues long. CDR1 and CDR2 (germline): DFQATT, SNEGSKA (reference sequence). The CDR3 protein is CSARDWGQGEQETQYF. As DNA, the CDR3 is TGCAGTGCTAGAGATTGGGGACAGGGGGAACAAGAGACCCAGTACTTC.

The chain couples TRBV29-1 to TRBJ1-2, with D possibly matching TRBD1 (5 bases). V dropped 5 bases and J dropped 6 bases, with 13 bases sitting between them. Germline-derived CDR1 and CDR2 are SQVTM and ANQGSEA. The CDR3 covers 12 residues. CDR3: CSVLGTGNGYTF. The CDR3 nucleotides are TGCAGCGTTCTAGGGACGGGAAATGGCTACACCTTC.

This clonotype was observed a single time. This chain uses TRBV3-1 with TRBJ1-2; D may be TRBD1 (5 bases). Trimming cost V 4 bases and J 8 bases, with 14 bases left between them. Germline CDR1 reads LGHDT; CDR2 reads YNNKEL (reference sequence). The CDR3 totals 13 residues. CDR3: CASSRDLGTGYTF. DNA for the CDR3: TGTGCCAGCAGCCGAGATCTAGGGACGGGCTACACCTTC.

This clonotype has ten or more counts. The rearrangement links TRBV7-2 to TRBJ2-1; no clear D gene. This CDR3 has 13 amino acids. Trimming left V 5 bases short and J 3 bases short, with 8 bases between. CDR1 SGHTA and CDR2 FQGNSA come from the germline V gene. As DNA, the CDR3 is TGTGCCAGCAGCGTAGTTATCTACAATGAGCAGTTCTTC. Amino acids: CASSVVIYNEQFF.

The chain is built from TRBV7-2 and TRBJ2-5, with D unresolved. Per germline, CDR1 SGHTA and CDR2 FQGNSA. Trimming removed 1 base at V and 5 bases at J, with 14 bases between. The CDR3 totals 15 residues. The DNA of the CDR3 is TGTGCCAGCAGCTTAGGGCCGCTCTCTGCCGAGACCCAGTACTTC. Translated, it gives CASSLGPLSAETQYF.

J is TRBJ1-1 and V is TRBV7-2; D gene ambiguous. The CDR3 is 15 residues long. Germline CDR1 SGHTA, CDR2 FQGNSA. V was shortened by 4 bases and J by 1 base, with 13 bases between the two germline ends. The CDR3 sequence: CASSSSGRENTEAFF. In nucleotides, the CDR3 is TGTGCCAGCAGCTCTAGTGGACGGGAGAACACTGAAGCTTTCTTT.

A word on this clonotype: The junction differs from germline at one of its ends, possibly a read error. The gene calls are TRBV5-6 and TRBJ2-2, with D hard to call. Germline V gene lookup returns CDR1 SGHDT and CDR2 YYEEEE. This CDR3 has 14 residues. The CDR3 DNA is TGTGTCAGCAGCTTGCGGTCTGGGACCGGGGAGCTGTTTTTT. Its translation is CVSSLRSGTGELFF. Based on the CDR3 plus reference TRBV5-6 and TRBJ2-2, the full variable domain is DAGVTQSPTHLIKTRGQQVTLRCSPKSGHDTVSWYQQALGQGPQFIFQYYEEEERQRGNFPDRFSGHQFPNYSSELNVNALLLGDSALYLCVSSLRSGTGELFFGEGSRLTVL.

This chain joins TRBV7-2 and TRBJ1-2, with TRBD1 matching over 7 bases. Trimming removed 6 bases from V and 1 base from J; junction bases left unmatched: 11. CDR3 length equals 16 residues. The germline CDR1 and CDR2 sequences are SGHTA and FQGNSA. In DNA, the CDR3 is TGTGCCAGCAGAGAGGTGACAGGGCGAAGTAACTATGGCTACACCTTC. Its translation is CASREVTGRSNYGYTF. Full variable domain (missing parts from reference TRBV7-2 and TRBJ1-2): GAGVSQSPSNKVTEKGKDVELRCDPISGHTALYWYRQSLGQGLEFLIYFQGNSAPDKSGLPSDRFSAERTGGSVSTLTIQRTQQEDSAVYLCASREVTGRSNYGYTFGSGTRLTVV.

This chain links TRBV24-1 with TRBJ2-2, with D hard to call. Germline assignment: CDR1 KGHDR and CDR2 SFDVKD. The V and J ends lost 0 bases and 2 bases respectively, with 12 bases between them. The CDR3 sequence is 17 residues long. CDR3 loop: CATSDLQEHPNTGELFF. The CDR3 DNA reads as TGTGCCACCAGTGATTTGCAAGAGCATCCTAACACCGGGGAGCTGTTTTTT.

The V and J genes are TRBV6-5 and TRBJ1-2; 8 positions agree with TRBD1. The CDR3 has 14 residues. Per germline, CDR1 MNHEY and CDR2 SVGAGI. V gave up 8 bases and J gave up 3 bases; unmatched junction bases: 8. The CDR3 DNA follows: TGTGCCAGCTTAGCTGGACAGGGAGACTATGGCTACACCTTC. Protein sequence: CASLAGQGDYGYTF.

The rearrangement links TRBV12-3 or TRBV12-4 to TRBJ2-1; 11 bases map to TRBD1. This CDR3 has 16 amino acids. The junction had 8 bases not matched to a gene; V was cut back by 1 base and J by 9 bases. The CDR3 region is CASSLVGRTGGGEQFF. DNA for the CDR3: TGTGCCAGCAGTTTAGTGGGTCGGACAGGGGGCGGTGAGCAGTTCTTC.

This CDR3 is CSVPPHTGTGDLQETQYF. Here the CDR3 DNA reads TGCAGCGTTCCCCCACACACCGGGACAGGGGACTTACAAGAGACCCAGTACTTC. The chain is built from TRBV29-1 and TRBJ2-5; 10 bases map to TRBD1. The V gene's germline CDR1 is SQVTM and CDR2 ANQGSEA. V lost 5 bases and J lost 2; bases outside the gene matches: 17. The CDR3 length is 18 residues.

The V call is TRBV27, the J call TRBJ1-2, with D possibly being TRBD1 (6 bases). Trimming removed 4 bases from V and 4 bases from J, with 13 bases in between. The CDR3 consists of 14 residues. The germline V gene has CDR1 MNHEY and CDR2 SMNVEV (reference sequence). CDR3 in DNA: TGTGCCAGCAGTTCGGGGGGCACGGGCTATGGCTACACCTTC. It encodes CASSSGGTGYGYTF.

The chain couples TRBV20-1 to TRBJ1-1, with unresolved D. Trimming took 4 bases from V and 7 from J, leaving 22 bases between them. CDR3 size: 15 residues. The germline V gene has CDR1 DFQATT and CDR2 SNEGSKA (reference sequence). This chain's CDR3 is CSATPPGQYLNEAFF. The CDR3, as DNA: TGCAGTGCTACCCCACCGGGCCAGTACCTCAATGAAGCTTTCTTT.

The gene calls are TRBV12-3 or TRBV12-4 and TRBJ2-5; 8 positions agree with TRBD2. This CDR3 is 14 amino acids long. With V trimmed by 4 bases and J by 2 bases, 3 bases remained unmatched. CDR3 sequence: CASSYRGGQETQYF. For the CDR3, the DNA is TGTGCCAGCAGTTACCGGGGGGGGCAAGAGACCCAGTACTTC.

CDR3 loop: CASRSEGVYNEQFF. In nucleotides, the CDR3 is TGTGCCAGCAGGTCAGAAGGGGTCTACAATGAGCAGTTCTTC. The rearrangement links TRBV12-3 or TRBV12-4 to TRBJ2-1; D might be TRBD1 (5 bases). Trimming removed 6 bases at V and 3 bases at J, with 12 bases between. CDR3 length equals 14 residues.

The chain couples TRBV11-2 to TRBJ2-5; TRBD1 might be the D (6 bases). Germline V gives CDR1 SGHAT, CDR2 FQNNGV. The CDR3 runs to 15 residues. The V and J ends lost 1 base and 5 bases respectively, with 14 bases between them. The CDR3 DNA is TGTGCCAGCAGCTTAGGGGCACAGGGACATGAGACCCAGTACTTC. As protein: CASSLGAQGHETQYF.